Each of the 10 T cell receptor beta chains below was sequenced from the same sample in a study of T cell clonotyping in hematopoietic cell transplantation. Clones were read by immunoSEQ multiplex PCR, and TCRdb kept only the in-frame ones, dropping some. The sample contains approximately 8,700 clones, 95% to 98% of which appear only once. The sequencing used peripheral blood mononuclear cells, collected 100 days after allogeneic stem cell transplant. The receptors originated from a male patient aged 60 to 75 who had an allogeneic stem cell transplant from a related donor, so the T cells may come from the graft donor. Some clones in this sample may be carry-over from other donors' samples.

The V gene is TRBV28, the J gene TRBJ1-2; D is unclear. CDR1 MDHEN and CDR2 SYDVKM come from the germline V gene. V lost 8 bases and J lost 2, with 6 bases in between. CDR3 length equals 11 residues. Here the CDR3 DNA reads TGTGCCAGCGCTGTGAACTATGGCTACACCTTC. It specifies CASAVNYGYTF.

The CDR3 sequence: CASSYRWEGFYEQYF. The DNA for the CDR3 is TGTGCCAGCAGCTACCGGTGGGAGGGCTTCTACGAGCAGTACTTC. The rearrangement links TRBV7-8 to TRBJ2-7; the match to TRBD2 covers 7 bases. Germline CDR1 is SGHVS and CDR2 is FQNEAQ. The CDR3 spans 15 residues. Unmatched junction bases numbered 9, after V lost 4 bases and J lost 3 bases. The entire variable domain, with the rest obtained from reference TRBV7-8 and TRBJ2-7, is as follows: GAGVSQSPRYKVAKRGQDVALRCDPISGHVSLFWYQQALGQGPEFLTYFQNEAQLDKSGLPSDRFFAERPEGSVSTLKIQRTQQEDSAVYLCASSYRWEGFYEQYFGPGTRLTVT.

The chain joins TRBV11-2 to TRBJ2-3, with 7 bases aligning to TRBD2. The CDR3 sequence is 19 residues long. J gave up 6 bases and V 5 bases, and 23 bases lay outside the gene matches. The V gene's germline CDR1 is SGHAT and CDR2 FQNNGV. CDR3 sequence reads: CASSDQWPTSERPPDTQYF. The DNA for the CDR3 is TGTGCCAGCAGCGACCAGTGGCCCACTAGCGAGCGTCCACCCGATACGCAGTATTTT.

This rearrangement joins TRBV7-2 to TRBJ2-7, with D maybe TRBD1 (6 bases). CDR3 length: 15 amino acids. Germline CDR1 SGHTA, CDR2 FQGNSA. V was clipped by 3 bases and J by 3 bases, with 15 bases between them. As DNA, the CDR3 is TGTGCCAGCAGCTTGGCTTCCCGGACAGACTACGAGCAGTACTTC. The encoded protein is CASSLASRTDYEQYF.

The chain combines TRBV19 with TRBJ1-1; TRBD1 matches 7 bases. CDR1 is LNHDA, CDR2 SQIVND, per germline (reference sequence). The CDR3 is made up of 14 amino acids. The ends lost 4 bases at V and 3 bases at J; junction bases unmatched: 5. The CDR3 DNA is TGTGCCAGTAGTACGGGGACAGAATACACTGAAGCTTTCTTT. This gives the protein CASSTGTEYTEAFF.

This rearrangement joins TRBV6-6 to TRBJ1-2; 8 nucleotides align to TRBD1. V gave up 5 bases and J gave up 4 bases; unmatched junction bases: 6. The germline gives CDR1 MNHNY, CDR2 SVGAGI (reference sequence). The CDR3 consists of 14 residues. In nucleotides, the CDR3 is TGTGCCAGCAGTCCTACAGGGGGTGCCTATGGCTACACCTTC. It translates to CASSPTGGAYGYTF.

V usage is TRBV27 and J usage is TRBJ2-5, with D possibly being TRBD1 or TRBD2 (5 bases each). The germline V and J ends were trimmed by 3 bases and 1 base, with 9 bases remaining between them. The CDR3 is 14 amino acids. CDR1 and CDR2 from the germline V gene are MNHEY and SMNVEV (reference sequence). CDR3: CASSFTRGQETQYF. The CDR3, as DNA: TGTGCCAGCAGTTTCACTAGGGGCCAAGAGACCCAGTACTTC.

This chain connects TRBV7-9 to TRBJ1-2, with D perhaps matching TRBD1 (5 bases). The CDR3 extends over 13 amino acids. CDR1 and CDR2 (germline): SEHNR, FQNEAQ (reference sequence). V gave up 1 base and J gave up 2 bases, with 5 bases separating them. The CDR3 coding sequence is TGTGCCAGCAGCTTAGGGGGGAACTATGGCTACACCTTC. Translated, it gives CASSLGGNYGYTF.

V and J are TRBV2 and TRBJ2-1; D perhaps matches TRBD2 (5 bases). There are 13 residues in the CDR3. Germline V gives CDR1 SNHLY, CDR2 FYNNEI. The germline V and J ends were trimmed by 6 bases and 5 bases, with 11 bases remaining between them. The CDR3 bases are TGTGCCAGCAGAGGGTTCGGGGACAATGAGCAGTTCTTC. It specifies CASRGFGDNEQFF.

This chain uses TRBV6-1 with TRBJ1-2; the match to TRBD1 covers 7 bases. The V and J ends lost 5 bases and 2 bases, in that order; junction bases with no gene match: 8. In germline, CDR1 is MNHNS, CDR2 SASEGT. The CDR3 length is 15 residues. CDR3 DNA: TGTGCCAGCAGTTTGTCGACAGGGCCCAACTATGGCTACACCTTC. Residues: CASSLSTGPNYGYTF.